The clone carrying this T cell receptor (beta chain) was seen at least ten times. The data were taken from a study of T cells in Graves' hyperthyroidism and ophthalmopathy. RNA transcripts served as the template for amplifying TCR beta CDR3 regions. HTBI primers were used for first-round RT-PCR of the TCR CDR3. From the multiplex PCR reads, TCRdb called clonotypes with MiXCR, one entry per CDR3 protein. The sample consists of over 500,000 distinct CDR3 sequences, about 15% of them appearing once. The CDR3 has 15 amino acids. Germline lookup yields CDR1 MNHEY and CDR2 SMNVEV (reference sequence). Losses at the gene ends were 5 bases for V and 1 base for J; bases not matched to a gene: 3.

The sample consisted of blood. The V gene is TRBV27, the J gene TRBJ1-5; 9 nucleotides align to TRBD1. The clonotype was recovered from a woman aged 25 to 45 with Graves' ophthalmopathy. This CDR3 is CASSPGQGSNQPQHF. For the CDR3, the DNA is TGTGCCAGCAGTCCTGGACAGGGGAGCAATCAGCCCCAGCATTTT.